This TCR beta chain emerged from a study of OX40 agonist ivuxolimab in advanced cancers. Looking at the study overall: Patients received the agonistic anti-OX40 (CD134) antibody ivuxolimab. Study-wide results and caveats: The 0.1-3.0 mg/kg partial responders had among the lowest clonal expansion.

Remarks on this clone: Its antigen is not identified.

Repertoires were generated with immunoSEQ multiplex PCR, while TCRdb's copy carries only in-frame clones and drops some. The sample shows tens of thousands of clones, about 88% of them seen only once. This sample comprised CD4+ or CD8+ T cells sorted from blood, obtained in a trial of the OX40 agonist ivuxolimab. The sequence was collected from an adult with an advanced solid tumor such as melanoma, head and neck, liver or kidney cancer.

CDR3 in amino acids: CSVEESIGGKLFF. CDR3 DNA sequence: TGCAGCGTTGAAGAATCTATAGGGGGAAAACTGTTTTTT. This rearrangement joins TRBV29-1 to TRBJ1-4, with a tentative D call TRBD1 (6 bases). Germline V gives CDR1 SQVTM, CDR2 ANQGSEA. V was pared by 0 bases and J by 10 bases, with 12 bases between. The CDR3 length is 13 residues.